Below are 30 T cell receptor beta chains sequenced from a single sample in a study of CD8+ T cells in alopecia areata. Sample treatment: oral pan-JAK inhibitor, 5-10 mg twice daily. As the sequencing template, cDNA was produced by extracting RNA and reverse transcribing it. Sequencing was performed with immunoSEQ multiplex PCR; in TCRdb, only in-frame clones are kept and a portion is missing. The sample lists about 90,000 clones, roughly 45% seen once, with more than 15% in the top ten. The starting material was CD8+ T cells sorted from blood, obtained at week 24, from a patient treated with tofacitinib. The receptors originated from a human donor with alopecia areata.

This clone came up a few times. The chain employs TRBV29-1 and TRBJ2-5; a possible D gene is TRBD1 (5 bases). V shed 4 bases and J shed 5 bases, with 14 bases lying between them. The CDR3 runs to 13 residues. CDR1 and CDR2 (germline): SQVTM, ANQGSEA. In DNA, the CDR3 is TGCAGCGTTGTAAGGGGAAGGCGGGAGACCCAGTACTTC. This translates into CSVVRGRRETQYF.

The chain is built from TRBV25-1 and TRBJ2-1, with D perhaps matching TRBD1 (6 bases). Trimming cost V 4 bases and J 2 bases, with 15 bases left between them. Germline V gene lookup returns CDR1 MGHDK and CDR2 SYGVNS. This CDR3 comprises 16 residues. CDR3 residues: CASSVSTGITYNEQFF. CDR3 DNA: TGTGCCAGCAGTGTCTCTACAGGGATCACCTACAATGAGCAGTTCTTC.

This clone was counted once. The chain has TRBV19 and TRBJ1-5; a weak D match, TRBD1 (5 bases). The CDR3 is 13 residues long. V was pared by 10 bases and J by 7 bases, with 17 bases between. The germline CDR1 and CDR2 sequences are LNHDA and SQIVND (reference sequence). The CDR3 sequence: CATWGLGRQPQHF. In DNA form, the CDR3 reads TGTGCCACTTGGGGCCTGGGGAGGCAGCCCCAGCATTTT.

The V and J genes are TRBV29-1 and TRBJ2-2; D is unclear. Germline V gives CDR1 SQVTM, CDR2 ANQGSEA. The CDR3 has 12 residues. The V gene lost 4 bases and the J gene lost 6 bases, with 9 bases spanning the gap. CDR3 residues: CSVVLRAGELFF. The CDR3, as DNA: TGCAGCGTTGTGCTTCGAGCCGGGGAGCTGTTTTTT.

The V and J genes are TRBV7-3 and TRBJ2-5, with TRBD1 as a possible D gene (5 bases). V was pared by 5 bases and J by 1 base, with 20 bases between. CDR1 SGHTA and CDR2 FQGTGA come from the germline V gene. The CDR3 is made up of 17 amino acids. CDR3 in DNA: TGTGCCAGCAGCCTACGCTCCGGACACCTCTCCCAAGAGACCCAGTACTTC. Protein product: CASSLRSGHLSQETQYF.

This chain links TRBV5-6 with TRBJ2-7; D ambiguous. The V gene lost 0 bases and the J gene lost 6 bases, with 4 bases spanning the gap. This CDR3 is built from 11 residues. Per germline, CDR1 SGHDT and CDR2 YYEEEE. CDR3 bases: TGTGCCAGCAGCTTGGGCCTCGAGCAGTACTTC. Translation gives CASSLGLEQYF.

The chain links TRBV28 to TRBJ2-7, with D uncertain. V lost 6 bases, J lost 3 bases, and 18 bases lay in between. CDR1 MDHEN and CDR2 SYDVKM come from the germline V gene. The CDR3 is made up of 15 amino acids. Written as DNA, the CDR3 is TGTGCCAGCAGCCACACCTACCGAGGTAGCTACGAGCAGTACTTC. It encodes CASSHTYRGSYEQYF.

This chain uses TRBV28 with TRBJ1-5; TRBD1 matches 8 bases. V dropped 9 bases and J dropped 3; count of bases not matched to a gene: 13. Germline CDR1 is MDHEN and CDR2 is SYDVKM. The CDR3 runs 16 residues. CDR3 loop: CASLTGTGVINQPQHF. The CDR3 bases are TGTGCCAGTCTAACCGGGACAGGAGTTATCAATCAGCCCCAGCATTTT.

The V call is TRBV2, the J call TRBJ2-1; D unclear. V was pared by 0 bases and J by 9 bases, with 9 bases between. The CDR3 covers 13 residues. Per germline, CDR1 SNHLY and CDR2 FYNNEI. CDR3 sequence: CASSEAPRSEQFF. The CDR3 DNA reads as TGTGCCAGCAGTGAAGCGCCGAGGTCTGAGCAGTTCTTC.

The gene calls are TRBV30 and TRBJ1-2; D possibly corresponds to TRBD1 (6 bases). Trimming took off 4 bases at V and 4 bases at J, with 16 bases between the two ends. Germline V gene sequence: CDR1 GTSNPN, CDR2 SVGIG (reference sequence). CDR3 length: 14 residues. Written as DNA, the CDR3 is TGTGCCTGGACCCTGGGGGCCCTGCGCTATGGCTACACCTTC. Translation: CAWTLGALRYGYTF.

This clone has just a few counts. The chain recombines TRBV13 with TRBJ2-3, with a weak D call TRBD2 (6 bases). This CDR3 has 12 amino acids. V was trimmed by 4 bases and J by 6 bases, leaving 8 bases between them. Germline CDR1 reads PRHDT; CDR2 reads FYEKMQ (reference sequence). CDR3 loop: CASSSGLDTQYF. The CDR3 nucleotides read TGTGCCAGCAGCTCGGGACTCGATACGCAGTATTTT.

V gene TRBV4-3 combines with J gene TRBJ2-1; 9 bases are shared with TRBD2. V trimming: 4 bases; J trimming: 7 bases; junction bases outside the gene matches: 11. Germline V gene sequence: CDR1 LGHNA, CDR2 YSLEER. CDR3 size: 16 residues. Here the CDR3 DNA reads TGCGCCAGCAGCCTCGGAGCGGGAGGCCGGGATAATGAGCAGTTCTTC. Its translation: CASSLGAGGRDNEQFF.

This clone was seen a handful of times. The V and J genes are TRBV2 and TRBJ2-1; perhaps D is TRBD1 or TRBD2 (5 bases each). The CDR3 sequence is 15 residues long. Germline V gene data show CDR1 as SNHLY and CDR2 as FYNNEI. V lost 5 bases and J lost 8, with 19 bases in between. The DNA of the CDR3 is TGTGCCAGCAGTCTCCGGGACGTCCCACGGGATGAGCAGTTCTTC. Encoded protein: CASSLRDVPRDEQFF.

The chain joins TRBV7-9 to TRBJ2-1; 11 nucleotides line up with TRBD2. In germline, CDR1 is SEHNR, CDR2 FQNEAQ (reference sequence). The CDR3 consists of 16 residues. With 5 bases clipped from V and 4 bases from J, the junction kept 7 bases outside the gene matches. The CDR3, as DNA: TGTGCCAGCAGCCATAATAGCGGGAGGGCATACAATGAGCAGTTCTTC. Translation gives CASSHNSGRAYNEQFF.

This sequence joins TRBV19 and TRBJ1-5; 12 nucleotides match TRBD1. V lost 5 bases and J lost 0; bases outside the gene matches: 5. From germline, CDR1 is LNHDA and CDR2 SQIVND (reference sequence). The CDR3 totals 17 residues. The CDR3 protein is CASSSGTGGYSNQPQHF. CDR3 sequence (DNA): TGTGCCAGTAGTTCCGGGACAGGGGGCTATAGCAATCAGCCCCAGCATTTT.

The genes are TRBV27 and TRBJ2-1; possibly TRBD1 for D (6 bases). V lost 6 bases and J 9 bases, leaving 15 bases between the germline ends. CDR3 length: 13 residues. The germline gives CDR1 MNHEY, CDR2 SMNVEV (reference sequence). CDR3 sequence (DNA): TGTGCCAGCAGCCTTACGGGGACAATTGAGCAGTTCTTC. Protein product: CASSLTGTIEQFF.

V gene TRBV6-5 combines with J gene TRBJ2-1, with TRBD2 matching 11 bases. The germline CDR1 and CDR2 sequences are MNHEY and SVGAGI. Trimming removed 5 bases from V and 6 bases from J; junction bases left unmatched: 6. The CDR3 spans 15 residues. The CDR3 region is CASSTIAGGVNEQFF. CDR3 sequence (DNA): TGTGCCAGCAGTACAATAGCGGGAGGGGTCAATGAGCAGTTCTTC.

The chain couples TRBV4-3 to TRBJ2-3, with TRBD2 identical over 10 bases. The length of the CDR3 is 18 residues. Germline-derived CDR1 and CDR2 are LGHNA and YSLEER. V lost 1 base, J lost 4 bases, and 11 bases stayed unmatched. This CDR3 reads CASSQVGSAGGGADTQYF. In nucleotides, the CDR3 is TGCGCCAGCAGCCAAGTAGGTTCAGCGGGAGGGGGCGCAGATACGCAGTATTTT.

This clone came up once. This sequence joins TRBV2 and TRBJ2-5; no reliable D call. This CDR3 comprises 11 residues. V was shortened by 1 base and J by 4 bases, with 1 base between the two germline ends. The germline V gene encodes CDR1 SNHLY and CDR2 FYNNEI. CDR3 residues: CASSEGETQYF. The CDR3 DNA follows: TGTGCCAGCAGTGAAGGAGAGACCCAGTACTTC.

In this sample, this clone turned up once. At one of its ends the junction is not consistent with the germline gene, which may arise from a read error. The V gene is TRBV4-3, the J gene TRBJ2-2, with 10 bases aligning to TRBD2. The CDR3 loop spans 16 amino acids. The germline CDR1 and CDR2 sequences are LGHNA and YSLEER. The DNA for the CDR3 is TGCACCAGCAGCCAAGTTCTAGCGGGAGACACCGGGGAGCTGTTTTTT. Translated, it gives CTSSQVLAGDTGELFF.

The chain combines TRBV4-1 with TRBJ1-1; 12 bases are a match to TRBD1. CDR3 length: 18 amino acids. Germline V lookup: CDR1 MGHRA, CDR2 YSYEKL. V trimming: 4 bases; J trimming: 1 base; junction bases outside the gene matches: 10. CDR3 bases: TGCGCCAGCAGCCGACCGGGACAGGGGGCGCAAAGGAACACTGAAGCTTTCTTT. This translates into CASSRPGQGAQRNTEAFF.

This clone showed up just a few times. Germline and junction disagree at one end, which may indicate a read error. The chain recombines TRBV5-6 with TRBJ2-1; 8 nucleotides match TRBD2. CDR1 SGHDT and CDR2 YYEEEE come from the germline V gene. The CDR3 extends over 15 amino acids. The CDR3 coding sequence is TGCGCCAGCAGCCAAGGACTAGCCCCCTACAATGAGCAGTTCTTC. Residues: CASSQGLAPYNEQFF.

The V call is TRBV5-8, the J call TRBJ2-6; 8 bases are a match to TRBD1. Germline values: CDR1 SGHTS, CDR2 YDEGEE. With 2 bases clipped from V and 0 bases from J, the junction kept 10 bases outside the gene matches. The CDR3 sequence is 19 residues long. The CDR3 sequence: CASSFTFGTGPSGANVLTF. The CDR3 region has the DNA TGTGCCAGCAGCTTTACGTTCGGGACAGGACCCTCTGGGGCCAACGTCCTGACTTTC. Supplemented by reference TRBV5-8 and TRBJ2-6, the full variable domain reads EAGVTQSPTHLIKTRGQQATLRCSPISGHTSVYWYQQALGLGLQFLLWYDEGEERNRGNFPPRFSGRQFPNYSSELNVNALELEDSALYLCASSFTFGTGPSGANVLTFGAGSRLTVL.

The chain is built from TRBV13 and TRBJ2-7; the D call may be TRBD1 or TRBD2 (5 bases each). Trimming removed 5 bases from V and 1 base from J, with 9 bases in between. CDR1 and CDR2 from the germline V gene are PRHDT and FYEKMQ (reference sequence). The CDR3 contains 13 residues. CDR3 sequence: CASSGGGSYEQYF. CDR3 bases: TGTGCCAGCAGCGGTGGGGGATCCTACGAGCAGTACTTC.

A few counts support this clone. The V gene is TRBV29-1, the J gene TRBJ2-3; D is perhaps TRBD1 or TRBD2 (5 bases each). This CDR3 comprises 13 residues. V was cut by 4 bases and J by 4 bases, with 12 bases left in between. Germline assignment: CDR1 SQVTM and CDR2 ANQGSEA. The CDR3 DNA follows: TGCAGCGTTGTGGGGCAGGGACCAGATACGCAGTATTTT. It translates to CSVVGQGPDTQYF.

V gene TRBV9 combines with J gene TRBJ2-6; D is ambiguous. V lost 4 bases and J 4 bases, leaving 12 bases between the germline ends. The CDR3 contains 15 residues. CDR1 and CDR2 (germline): SGDLS, YYNGEE. The CDR3: CASSPEPAGANVLTF. DNA for the CDR3: TGTGCCAGCAGCCCAGAGCCGGCCGGGGCCAACGTCCTGACTTTC.

The V and J genes are TRBV13 and TRBJ1-4, with D perhaps matching TRBD1 (6 bases). CDR3 length: 13 amino acids. V gave up 6 bases and J gave up 8 bases, with 13 bases separating them. The germline CDR1 and CDR2 sequences are PRHDT and FYEKMQ (reference sequence). The CDR3 DNA is TGTGCCAGCAGTGAGGGGGGAAAAGAAAAACTGTTTTTT. Translating it yields CASSEGGKEKLFF.

This clone was recorded only once. The chain recombines TRBV9 with TRBJ2-7, with D perhaps matching TRBD2 (5 bases). V lost 4 bases and J 2 bases, leaving 16 bases between the germline ends. Germline-derived CDR1 and CDR2 are SGDLS and YYNGEE. The CDR3 spans 15 residues. The chain's CDR3 is CASSTWGSATYEQYF. The DNA for the CDR3 is TGTGCCAGCAGCACCTGGGGTAGCGCGACCTACGAGCAGTACTTC.

The chain carries TRBV19 and TRBJ1-1, with D perhaps TRBD1 (6 bases). Germline V lookup: CDR1 LNHDA, CDR2 SQIVND (reference sequence). V dropped 5 bases and J dropped 4 bases, with 11 bases sitting between them. This CDR3 is 13 amino acids long. The CDR3 DNA sequence: TGTGCCAGTAGTCCCGGGACAACCACTGAAGCTTTCTTT. Its translation: CASSPGTTTEAFF.

This clone was recorded only once. The chain recombines TRBV7-2 with TRBJ2-7; TRBD2 aligns across 11 bases. The V segment lost 5 bases and the J segment 3 bases; nucleotides outside the gene matches: 9. The CDR3 consists of 16 residues. Germline CDR1 SGHTA, CDR2 FQGNSA. CDR3 in DNA: TGTGCCAGCAGCCGGACGCGGGGACTAGCGGTCTACGAGCAGTACTTC. It translates to CASSRTRGLAVYEQYF.